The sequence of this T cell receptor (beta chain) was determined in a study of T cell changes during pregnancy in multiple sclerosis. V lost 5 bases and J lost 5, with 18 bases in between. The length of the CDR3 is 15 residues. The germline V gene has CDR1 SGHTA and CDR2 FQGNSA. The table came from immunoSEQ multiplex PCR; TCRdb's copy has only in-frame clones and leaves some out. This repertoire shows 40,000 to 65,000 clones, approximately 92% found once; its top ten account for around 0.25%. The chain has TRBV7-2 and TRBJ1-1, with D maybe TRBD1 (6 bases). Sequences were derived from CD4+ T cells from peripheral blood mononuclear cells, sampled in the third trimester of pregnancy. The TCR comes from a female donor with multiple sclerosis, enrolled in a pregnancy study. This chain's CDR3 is CASSQHRVARTEAFF. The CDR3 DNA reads TGTGCCAGCAGCCAACACAGGGTTGCGAGGACTGAAGCTTTCTTT.